The sequence of this T cell receptor beta chain was determined in a study of T cell changes during pregnancy in multiple sclerosis. This clone was counted only a few times. Assay used: immunoSEQ multiplex PCR; TCRdb lists only in-frame clones, some missing. This sample yields fewer than 55,000 clones, of which more than 75% are seen a single time; about 5.4% belongs to the top ten. The sample consisted of CD8+ T cells from peripheral blood mononuclear cells, taken after pregnancy. This receptor was identified in a female donor in good health, enrolled as a control in a pregnancy study.

The CDR3 nucleotides are TGTGCCAGCAGCCCGCCCCGCGATAATTCACCCCTCCACTTT. Protein sequence: CASSPPRDNSPLHF. This chain links TRBV7-9 with TRBJ1-6; D gene ambiguous. This CDR3 comprises 14 residues. V was pared by 5 bases and J by 5 bases, with 10 bases between. Per germline, CDR1 SEHNR and CDR2 FQNEAQ (reference sequence).